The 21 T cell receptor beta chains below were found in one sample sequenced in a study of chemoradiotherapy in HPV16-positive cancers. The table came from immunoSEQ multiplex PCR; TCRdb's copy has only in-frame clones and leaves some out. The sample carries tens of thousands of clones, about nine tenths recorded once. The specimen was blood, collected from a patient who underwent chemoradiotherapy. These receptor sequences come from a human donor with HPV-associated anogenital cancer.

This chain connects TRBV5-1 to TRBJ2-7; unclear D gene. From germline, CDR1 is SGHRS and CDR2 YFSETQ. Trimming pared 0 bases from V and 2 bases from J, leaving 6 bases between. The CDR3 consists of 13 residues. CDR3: CASSLEQTYEQYF. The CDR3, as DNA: TGCGCCAGCAGCTTGGAACAGACCTACGAGCAGTACTTC.

CDR3 coding DNA: TGTGCCACCAGTGTGGAATGGAAAAGCGGGTGGGACCTTTGGAACACCGGGGAGCTGTTTTTT. Amino acids: CATSVEWKSGWDLWNTGELFF. J is TRBJ2-2 and V is TRBV15; D is possibly TRBD2 (6 bases). The CDR3 is 21 residues long. Trimming took 6 bases from V and 1 from J, leaving 30 bases between them. Germline loops: CDR1 LNHNV, CDR2 YYDKDF (reference sequence).

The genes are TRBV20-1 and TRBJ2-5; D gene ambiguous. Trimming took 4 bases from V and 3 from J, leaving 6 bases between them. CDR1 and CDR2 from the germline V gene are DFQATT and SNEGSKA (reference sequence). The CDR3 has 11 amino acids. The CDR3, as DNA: TGCAGTGCTACAGGAAAAGAGACCCAGTACTTC. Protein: CSATGKETQYF.

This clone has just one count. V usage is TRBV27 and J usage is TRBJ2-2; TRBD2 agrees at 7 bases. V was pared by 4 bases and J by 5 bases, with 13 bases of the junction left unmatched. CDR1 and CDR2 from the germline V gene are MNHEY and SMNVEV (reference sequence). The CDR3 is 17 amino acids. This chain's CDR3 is CASSSFIRGGPTGELFF. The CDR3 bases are TGTGCCAGCAGTTCTTTCATCCGGGGAGGGCCGACCGGGGAGCTGTTTTTT.

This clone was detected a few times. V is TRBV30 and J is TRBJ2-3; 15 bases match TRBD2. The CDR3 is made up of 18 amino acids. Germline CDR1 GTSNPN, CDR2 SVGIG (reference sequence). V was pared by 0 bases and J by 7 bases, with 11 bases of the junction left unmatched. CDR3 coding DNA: TGTGCCTGGAGTGTCCTGGCCGGGACTAGCGGGGGGTGGAATACGCAGTATTTT. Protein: CAWSVLAGTSGGWNTQYF.

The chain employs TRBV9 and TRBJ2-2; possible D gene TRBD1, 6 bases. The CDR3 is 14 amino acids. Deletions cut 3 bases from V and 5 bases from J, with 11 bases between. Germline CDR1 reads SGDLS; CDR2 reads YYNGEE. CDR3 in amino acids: CASSGHRVTGELFF. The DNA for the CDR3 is TGTGCCAGCAGCGGACACAGGGTGACCGGGGAGCTGTTTTTT.

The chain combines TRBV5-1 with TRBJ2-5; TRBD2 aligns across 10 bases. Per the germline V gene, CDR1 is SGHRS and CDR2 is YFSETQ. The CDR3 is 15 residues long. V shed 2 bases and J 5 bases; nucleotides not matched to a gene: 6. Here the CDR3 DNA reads TGCGCCAGCAGCTTAACTAGCGGGGATAGGGAGACCCAGTACTTC. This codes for CASSLTSGDRETQYF.

CDR3 sequence (DNA): TGTGCCAGCCGGCAGGGAGGTGGTTCACCCCTCCACTTT. This codes for CASRQGGGSPLHF. The chain employs TRBV2 and TRBJ1-6; D is possibly TRBD1 (5 bases). Germline CDR1 SNHLY, CDR2 FYNNEI. CDR3 size: 13 residues. Trimming took 8 bases from V and 9 from J, leaving 14 bases between them.

In DNA form, the CDR3 reads TGTGCCAGCAGCTTAGAGCCTAGCGGGGCCTACGAGCAGTACTTC. It codes for CASSLEPSGAYEQYF. This chain uses TRBV11-2 with TRBJ2-7; 9 nucleotides match TRBD2. V trimming: 0 bases; J trimming: 2 bases; junction bases outside the gene matches: 2. The germline V gene encodes CDR1 SGHAT and CDR2 FQNNGV. CDR3 length: 15 amino acids.

CDR3 bases: TGTGCCAGCAGTTTATCGACAGGACCCAATCAGCCCCAGCATTTT. Protein: CASSLSTGPNQPQHF. This chain connects TRBV27 to TRBJ1-5; D might be TRBD1 (6 bases). Germline CDR1 is MNHEY and CDR2 is SMNVEV (reference sequence). The length of the CDR3 is 15 residues. V was clipped by 0 bases and J by 3 bases, with 9 bases between them.

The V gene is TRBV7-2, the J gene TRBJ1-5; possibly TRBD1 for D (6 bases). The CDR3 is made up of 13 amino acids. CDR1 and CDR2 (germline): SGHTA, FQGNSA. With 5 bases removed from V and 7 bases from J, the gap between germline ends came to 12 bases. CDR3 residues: CASSQDSPQPQHF. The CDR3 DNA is TGTGCCAGCAGCCAGGACAGTCCCCAGCCCCAGCATTTT.

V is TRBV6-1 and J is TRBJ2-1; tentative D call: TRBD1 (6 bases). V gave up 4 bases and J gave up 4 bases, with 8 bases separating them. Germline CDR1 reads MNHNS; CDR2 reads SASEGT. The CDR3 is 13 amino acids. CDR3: CASSGGQYNEQFF. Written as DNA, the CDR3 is TGTGCCAGCAGTGGGGGGCAATACAATGAGCAGTTCTTC.

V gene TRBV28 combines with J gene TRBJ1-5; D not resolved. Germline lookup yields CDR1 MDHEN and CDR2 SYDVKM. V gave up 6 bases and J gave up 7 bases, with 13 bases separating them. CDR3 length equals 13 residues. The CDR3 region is CASSPVGNQPQHF. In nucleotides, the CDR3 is TGTGCCAGCAGCCCGGTGGGGAACCAGCCCCAGCATTTT. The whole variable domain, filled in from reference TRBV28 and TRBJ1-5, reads DVKVTQSSRYLVKRTGEKVFLECVQDMDHENMFWYRQDPGLGLRLIYFSYDVKMKEKGDIPEGYSVSREKKERFSLILESASTNQTSMYLCASSPVGNQPQHFGDGTRLSIL.

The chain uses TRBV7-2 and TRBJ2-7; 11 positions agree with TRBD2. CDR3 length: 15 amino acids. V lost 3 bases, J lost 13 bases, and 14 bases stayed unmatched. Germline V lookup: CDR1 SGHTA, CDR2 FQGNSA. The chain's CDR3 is CASSFILMGSGRAYF. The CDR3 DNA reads TGTGCCAGCAGCTTTATTCTCATGGGTAGCGGGAGGGCATACTTC.

The CDR3 loop is CASSSRGVPYEQYF. CDR3 nucleotide sequence: TGTGCCAGCAGTTCCAGGGGGGTCCCGTACGAGCAGTACTTC. The chain has TRBV28 and TRBJ2-7, with D possibly being TRBD1 (7 bases). The V gene lost 4 bases and the J gene lost 4 bases, with 14 bases spanning the gap. This CDR3 has 14 amino acids. Germline assignment: CDR1 MDHEN and CDR2 SYDVKM.

The CDR3 here is CASSVVPDRGQYEQYF. The CDR3 DNA follows: TGTGCCAGCAGCGTAGTTCCCGACAGGGGTCAATACGAGCAGTACTTC. This rearrangement joins TRBV9 to TRBJ2-7, with 8 bases lining up with TRBD1. J lost 4 bases, V lost 0 bases, and 9 bases had no gene match. The CDR3 contains 16 residues. Germline CDR1 and CDR2: SGDLS and YYNGEE.

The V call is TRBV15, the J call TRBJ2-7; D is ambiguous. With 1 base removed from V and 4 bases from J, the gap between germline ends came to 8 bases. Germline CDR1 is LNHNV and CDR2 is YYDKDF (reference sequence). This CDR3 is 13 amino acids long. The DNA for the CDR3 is TGTGCCACCAGCAGAGTCCTTCTTTACGAGCAGTACTTC. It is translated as CATSRVLLYEQYF. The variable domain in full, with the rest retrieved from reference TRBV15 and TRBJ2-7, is DAMVIQNPRYQVTQFGKPVTLSCSQTLNHNVMYWYQQKSSQAPKLLFHYYDKDFNNEADTPDNFQSRRPNTSFCFLDIRSPGLGDTAMYLCATSRVLLYEQYFGPGTRLTVT.

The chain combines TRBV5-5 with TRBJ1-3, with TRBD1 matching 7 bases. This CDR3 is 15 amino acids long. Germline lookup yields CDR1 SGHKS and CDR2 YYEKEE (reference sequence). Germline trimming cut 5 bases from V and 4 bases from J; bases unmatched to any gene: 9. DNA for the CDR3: TGTGCCAGCAGTATGCAACAGGGGTACGGAAACACCATATATTTT. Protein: CASSMQQGYGNTIYF.

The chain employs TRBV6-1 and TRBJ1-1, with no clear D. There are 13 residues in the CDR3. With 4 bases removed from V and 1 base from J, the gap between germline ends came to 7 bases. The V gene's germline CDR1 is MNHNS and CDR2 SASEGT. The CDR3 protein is CASSGRGNTEAFF. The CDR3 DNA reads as TGTGCCAGCAGTGGGCGGGGGAACACTGAAGCTTTCTTT.

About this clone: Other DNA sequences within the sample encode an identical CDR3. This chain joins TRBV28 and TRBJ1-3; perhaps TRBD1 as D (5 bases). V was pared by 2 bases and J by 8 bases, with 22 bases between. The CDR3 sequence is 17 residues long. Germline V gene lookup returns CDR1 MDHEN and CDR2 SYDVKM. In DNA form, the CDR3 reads TGTGCCAGCAGTTTAGCTAGTGTACCGGAACTAGGGGACACCATATATTTT. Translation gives CASSLASVPELGDTIYF.

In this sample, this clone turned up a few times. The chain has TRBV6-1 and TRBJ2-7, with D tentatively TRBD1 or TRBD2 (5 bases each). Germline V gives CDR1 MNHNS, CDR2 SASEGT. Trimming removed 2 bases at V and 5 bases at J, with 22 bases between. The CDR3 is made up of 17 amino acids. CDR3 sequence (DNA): TGTGCCAGCAGTGAATTTGCGGGCATTGAGGGGTTCAACGAGCAGTACTTC. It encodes CASSEFAGIEGFNEQYF.